The 8 T cell receptor beta chains reported below all come from one sample, sequenced in a study of blood T cell repertoires in COVID-19. Sequencing used immunoSEQ multiplex PCR; TCRdb keeps in-frame clones, though not all of them. The sample consists of around 100,000 clones, around 94% of them appearing once. Source material: peripheral blood. These receptors all come from a man in his fifties with active COVID-19.

The chain couples TRBV6-6 to TRBJ2-2; 8 nucleotides align to TRBD2. The CDR3 is 16 residues long. Germline loops: CDR1 MNHNY, CDR2 SVGAGI (reference sequence). J lost 5 bases, V lost 5 bases, and 10 bases had no gene match. The CDR3 DNA sequence: TGTGCCAGCAGTCAAGTAGCGGGACTTACGACCGGGGAGCTGTTTTTT. It yields the protein CASSQVAGLTTGELFF.

The chain uses TRBV5-1 and TRBJ2-2, with 10 nucleotides matching TRBD2. Germline V gene data show CDR1 as SGHRS and CDR2 as YFSETQ. The CDR3 extends over 16 amino acids. V lost 4 bases, J lost 6 bases, and 9 bases stayed unmatched. The CDR3 spells CASSTGLAPDPGELFF. CDR3 nucleotide sequence: TGCGCCAGCAGCACGGGACTAGCGCCCGACCCCGGGGAGCTGTTTTTT.

The chain joins TRBV9 to TRBJ1-2; tentative D call: TRBD1 (5 bases). This CDR3 region has 14 residues. The germline V and J ends were trimmed by 3 bases and 4 bases, with 13 bases remaining between them. Germline lookup yields CDR1 SGDLS and CDR2 YYNGEE. DNA for the CDR3: TGTGCCAGCAGCGAACAGGAATCTGGCTATGGCTACACCTTC. It specifies CASSEQESGYGYTF.

This clone was counted a single time. CDR3 sequence (DNA): TGTGCCAGCAGCCCTCGACAATTTAATTCACCCCTCCACTTT. Encoded protein: CASSPRQFNSPLHF. The rearrangement links TRBV11-2 to TRBJ1-6; D remains ambiguous. The CDR3 has 14 residues. V lost 5 bases to trimming and J lost 6 bases, with 11 bases between them. The germline V gene has CDR1 SGHAT and CDR2 FQNNGV.

The genes are TRBV18 and TRBJ2-1, with TRBD1 as a possible D gene (6 bases). This CDR3 comprises 15 residues. Trimming shortened V by 5 bases and J by 8 bases, and 19 bases separated the two germline ends. Germline CDR1 KGHSH, CDR2 LQKENI. The CDR3 region has the DNA TGTGCCAGCTCAACGTACCAGGGGAATGTCGATGAGCAGTTCTTC. It yields the protein CASSTYQGNVDEQFF.

The chain joins TRBV27 to TRBJ2-7, with a tentative D call TRBD2 (5 bases). Germline values: CDR1 MNHEY, CDR2 SMNVEV (reference sequence). The CDR3 length is 13 residues. The V and J ends lost 5 bases and 1 base respectively, with 9 bases between them. The CDR3 DNA reads as TGTGCCAGCAGTCCCGGGATTTCCTACGAGCAGTACTTC. Translated, it gives CASSPGISYEQYF.

In DNA, the CDR3 is TGTGCCAGCAGCGTGGGACTAGGGAGCTACGAGCAGTACTTC. Protein: CASSVGLGSYEQYF. The chain is built from TRBV11-2 and TRBJ2-7; 8 nucleotides agree with TRBD2. CDR3 length equals 14 residues. V shed 5 bases and J 3 bases; nucleotides not matched to a gene: 6. Germline loops: CDR1 SGHAT, CDR2 FQNNGV.

This chain connects TRBV25-1 to TRBJ2-1, with 11 bases aligning to TRBD2. The V segment lost 3 bases and the J segment 4 bases; nucleotides outside the gene matches: 11. Germline V lookup: CDR1 MGHDK, CDR2 SYGVNS. The CDR3 length is 18 residues. The CDR3 DNA is TGTGCCAGCAGTGATTGGACTAGCGGGCCCGGGAGTTACAATGAGCAGTTCTTC. Its translation is CASSDWTSGPGSYNEQFF.